The rows below give T cell receptor beta chains drawn from one sample of a study of shared clonotypes between healthy human individuals. TCRdb keeps only in-frame clones here, not all; method: immunoSEQ multiplex PCR. The data contain hundreds of thousands of clones, about 98% of them singletons. Material: naive CD8+ T cells sorted from blood. These receptors all stem from a young man in good health. Both conserved end residues are part of each CDR3. The order of the fields is V gene, J gene, CDR3 protein.

V gene: TRBV5-1
J gene: TRBJ2-1
CDR3 protein: CASSSLGGTGYNEQFF

V gene: TRBV10-3
J gene: TRBJ2-1
CDR3 protein: CAISDTGEDEQFF

V gene: TRBV18
J gene: TRBJ2-1
CDR3 protein: CASSSTNYNEQFF

V gene: TRBV30
J gene: TRBJ1-1
CDR3 protein: CAWSRRRDRGSEAFF

V gene: TRBV28
J gene: TRBJ1-1
CDR3 protein: CASSPLTGWAFF

V gene: TRBV7-9
J gene: TRBJ2-5
CDR3 protein: CASSLKERGMETQYF

V gene: TRBV4-1
J gene: TRBJ2-3
CDR3 protein: CASSQDTDTQYF

V gene: TRBV7-2
J gene: TRBJ1-5
CDR3 protein: CASSWGLTGNQPQHF

V gene: TRBV7-6
J gene: TRBJ2-7
CDR3 protein: CASSLDRSGEQYF

V gene: TRBV6-1
J gene: TRBJ2-7
CDR3 protein: CASSAPGGGFSYEQYF

V gene: TRBV6-1
J gene: TRBJ2-5
CDR3 protein: CANKPGTVYQETQYF

V gene: TRBV7-3
J gene: TRBJ2-7
CDR3 protein: CASSLGGNSYEQYF

V gene: TRBV7-9
J gene: TRBJ2-7
CDR3 protein: CASSPRGVLHEQYF

V gene: TRBV7-9
J gene: TRBJ2-3
CDR3 protein: CASSSGTSGSTDTDTQYF

V gene: TRBV7-9
J gene: TRBJ2-1
CDR3 protein: CASSLAGASLFSYNEQFF

V gene: TRBV20-1
J gene: TRBJ1-1
CDR3 protein: CSADTGVEAFF

V gene: TRBV30
J gene: TRBJ2-7
CDR3 protein: CAWRPRQGVGYEQYF

V gene: TRBV27
J gene: TRBJ1-2
CDR3 protein: CASSFSRQSYGYTF

V gene: TRBV6-6
J gene: TRBJ2-7
CDR3 protein: CASSFRGSSYEQYF

V gene: TRBV4-3
J gene: TRBJ2-1
CDR3 protein: CASSQGVSGNYEQFF

V gene: TRBV2
J gene: TRBJ2-2
CDR3 protein: CASSEFTDTGELFF

V gene: TRBV4-1
J gene: TRBJ2-1
CDR3 protein: CASSNSGQYNEQFF

V gene: TRBV27
J gene: TRBJ2-5
CDR3 protein: CASSLSAISQETQYF

V gene: TRBV9
J gene: TRBJ2-1
CDR3 protein: CASSVASSGQFF

V gene: TRBV7-6
J gene: TRBJ2-5
CDR3 protein: CASSHRLKEAQYF

V gene: TRBV7-2
J gene: TRBJ2-3
CDR3 protein: CASSLVGREGLTDTQYF

V gene: TRBV27
J gene: TRBJ2-7
CDR3 protein: CASSPRPGQPNYEQYF

V gene: TRBV2
J gene: TRBJ2-7
CDR3 protein: CATHLPTGLQNFQYF

V gene: TRBV7-9
J gene: TRBJ2-1
CDR3 protein: CASSFGLAGIISYNEQFF